Below, 30 T cell receptor beta chains from the same sample are listed, as sequenced in a study of T cell repertoires in ileal Crohn's disease. Only in-frame clones appear in the TCRdb table, and some are missing; sequencing was by immunoSEQ multiplex PCR. The table shows roughly 2,500 clones, with around 71% occurring only once. Sequencing was carried out using ileal tissue. All receptors derive from an adult with Crohn's disease.

The chain uses TRBV20-1 and TRBJ2-1, with 14 bases lining up with TRBD2. There are 11 residues in the CDR3. CDR1 and CDR2 (germline): DFQATT, SNEGSKA (reference sequence). The DNA for the CDR3 is TGCAGAGGGACTAGCGGGAGTCAGCAGTTCTTC. Residues: CRGTSGSQQFF.

V is TRBV2 and J is TRBJ1-4; D might be TRBD1 (5 bases). Trimming removed 2 bases from V and 8 bases from J, with 15 bases in between. Germline CDR1 SNHLY, CDR2 FYNNEI. The CDR3 is 15 residues long. CDR3 sequence (DNA): TGTGCCAGCAGTGAACCGGGCAGGGTAGGCGAAAAACTGTTTTTT. Translating gives CASSEPGRVGEKLFF. The variable domain in full, with the rest retrieved from reference TRBV2 and TRBJ1-4, is EPEVTQTPSHQVTQMGQEVILRCVPISNHLYFYWYRQILGQKVEFLVSFYNNEISEKSEIFDDQFSVERPDGSNFTLKIRSTKLEDSAMYFCASSEPGRVGEKLFFGSGTQLSVL.

V and J are TRBV21-1 and TRBJ2-3; the table gives TRBD2 as D, unverified against the DNA. TRBV21-1 constitutes a pseudogene. The CDR3 is 15 amino acids. The CDR3: CASSKGPGEQDTQYF. CDR3 nucleotide sequence: TGTGCCAGCAGCAAAGGACCGGGAGAACAAGATACGCAGTATTTT.

This sequence joins TRBV7-3 and TRBJ2-2; unclear D gene. Germline-derived CDR1 and CDR2 are SGHTA and FQGTGA. The CDR3 has 12 amino acids. The V end was cut by 5 bases, the J end by 7 bases, with 8 bases between. CDR3 region: CASSAPGGELFF. CDR3 sequence (DNA): TGTGCCAGCAGCGCCCCCGGCGGGGAGCTGTTTTTT.

The chain combines TRBV6-1 with TRBJ2-7; D unclear. Trimming removed 8 bases from V and 4 bases from J, with 18 bases in between. The V gene's germline CDR1 is MNHNS and CDR2 SASEGT. The CDR3 has 14 residues. Here the CDR3 DNA reads TGTGCCAGCCTGGGCCGGATCTCTAATTACGAGCAGTACTTC. It specifies CASLGRISNYEQYF.

This clone was observed a few times. V is TRBV6-5 and J is TRBJ2-1; TRBD2 matches 7 bases. The trim removed 6 bases at V and 6 bases at J, leaving 11 bases unmatched. This CDR3 comprises 15 residues. Germline CDR1 and CDR2: MNHEY and SVGAGI. Here the CDR3 DNA reads TGTGCCAGCAGCCCCACTAGCGTCGGGGGCAATGAGCAGTTCTTC. Encoded protein: CASSPTSVGGNEQFF.

The rearrangement links TRBV6-5 to TRBJ1-1; 12 nucleotides match TRBD1. The V gene end was trimmed by 4 bases and the J gene end by 6 bases; junction bases not matched to a gene: 6. Germline CDR1 is MNHEY and CDR2 is SVGAGI. This CDR3 contains 15 residues. For the CDR3, the DNA is TGTGCCAGCAGTTTGCAAGGGACAGGGGGCTCTGAAGCTTTCTTT. This gives the protein CASSLQGTGGSEAFF.

V and J are TRBV27 and TRBJ1-6; unclear D gene. Germline V lookup: CDR1 MNHEY, CDR2 SMNVEV (reference sequence). The V gene lost 3 bases and the J gene lost 11 bases, with 8 bases spanning the gap. The CDR3 covers 12 residues. The CDR3 nucleotides are TGTGCCAGCAGTTTCCTATCAACACCCCTCCACTTT. Its protein product is CASSFLSTPLHF.

The chain employs TRBV28 and TRBJ2-1; TRBD1 might be the D (6 bases). The CDR3 extends over 14 amino acids. Germline values: CDR1 MDHEN, CDR2 SYDVKM. The V end was cut by 6 bases, the J end by 4 bases, with 13 bases between. The CDR3: CASRAGTKYNEQFF. CDR3 in DNA: TGTGCCAGCAGAGCCGGGACAAAGTACAATGAGCAGTTCTTC.

This clone was observed a handful of times. The chain employs TRBV19 and TRBJ2-3; D possibly corresponds to TRBD2 (5 bases). V lost 1 base to trimming and J lost 6 bases, with 8 bases between them. CDR3 size: 13 residues. The germline V gene has CDR1 LNHDA and CDR2 SQIVND (reference sequence). CDR3 DNA: TGTGCCAGTAGTATAGCGCCGGGGGATACGCAGTATTTT. Encoded protein: CASSIAPGDTQYF.

The rearrangement links TRBV11-2 to TRBJ2-3; 13 nucleotides match TRBD2. Germline CDR1 and CDR2: SGHAT and FQNNGV. V lost 3 bases and J lost 1; bases outside the gene matches: 1. The CDR3 totals 16 residues. As DNA, the CDR3 is TGTGCCAGCAGCTTCGGACTAGCGGGGGGCACAGATACGCAGTATTTT. It specifies CASSFGLAGGTDTQYF.

The chain has TRBV4-3 and TRBJ2-7; 12 bases fit TRBD2. Germline CDR1 LGHNA, CDR2 YSLEER. J was trimmed by 4 bases and V by 4 bases; bases with no gene match: 5. The CDR3 is 15 residues long. CDR3 protein: CASSPTSGGPYEQYF. In DNA form, the CDR3 reads TGCGCCAGCAGCCCTACTAGCGGGGGGCCATACGAGCAGTACTTC.

This rearrangement joins TRBV7-6 to TRBJ2-1; weak D call: TRBD2 (6 bases). The CDR3 runs 13 residues. V was pared by 5 bases and J by 10 bases, with 15 bases between. Germline V gene sequence: CDR1 SGHVS, CDR2 FNYEAQ. The CDR3 DNA sequence: TGTGCCAGCAGCCAAAGGGGAGGTAGGGAGCAGTTCTTC. This encodes CASSQRGGREQFF.

This chain joins TRBV5-4 and TRBJ2-7, with D tentatively TRBD1 (5 bases). Germline V gene sequence: CDR1 SGHNT, CDR2 YYREEE (reference sequence). The CDR3 runs 13 residues. The V end lost 4 bases, the J end lost 3 bases, and 11 bases lay between the germline ends. As DNA, the CDR3 is TGTGCCAGCAGCAAAACAGGTTACTACGAGCAGTACTTC. Its translation: CASSKTGYYEQYF.

This clone has only one observation. The V call is TRBV5-1, the J call TRBJ2-3, with D unresolved. V lost 0 bases, J lost 7 bases, and 15 bases lay in between. Germline-derived CDR1 and CDR2 are SGHRS and YFSETQ. The CDR3 length is 15 residues. This CDR3 is CASSLGGTEYNTQYF. The CDR3 DNA follows: TGCGCCAGCAGCTTGGGCGGTACGGAATATAATACGCAGTATTTT.

The J gene is TRBJ2-7, the V gene TRBV30; no reliable D call. The germline V gene has CDR1 GTSNPN and CDR2 SVGIG (reference sequence). This CDR3 comprises 13 residues. The ends were cut back, 2 bases at V and 6 bases at J, with 14 bases in the middle. CDR3 nucleotide sequence: TGTGCCTGGAGTCAGTCTAGTTACTCCGAGCAGTACTTC. This encodes CAWSQSSYSEQYF.

The chain links TRBV27 to TRBJ2-6; 9 bases agree with TRBD1. The CDR3 length is 14 residues. J was trimmed by 12 bases and V by 6 bases; bases with no gene match: 9. CDR1 is MNHEY, CDR2 SMNVEV, per germline (reference sequence). The CDR3 is CASRAGQGLSVLTF. In DNA, the CDR3 is TGTGCCAGCAGAGCGGGACAGGGACTGAGCGTCCTGACTTTC.

The V and J genes are TRBV5-1 and TRBJ2-2, with 8 bases that match TRBD1. The CDR3 contains 15 residues. V dropped 3 bases and J dropped 7; count of bases not matched to a gene: 8. Germline assignment: CDR1 SGHRS and CDR2 YFSETQ. CDR3 sequence (DNA): TGCGCCAGCAGCTCAAGACAGGGGATCGGCGGGGAGCTGTTTTTT. Its translation is CASSSRQGIGGELFF. Filled out from reference TRBV5-1 and TRBJ2-2, the complete variable domain reads KAGVTQTPRYLIKTRGQQVTLSCSPISGHRSVSWYQQTPGQGLQFLFEYFSETQRNKGNFPGRFSGRQFSNSRSEMNVSTLELGDSALYLCASSSRQGIGGELFFGEGSRLTVL.

The chain employs TRBV5-1 and TRBJ2-1; possible D gene TRBD1, 6 bases. Between the trimmed V and J ends, which lost 5 bases and 5 bases, there was a span of 14 bases. The CDR3 extends over 14 amino acids. Germline assignment: CDR1 SGHRS and CDR2 YFSETQ. In DNA form, the CDR3 reads TGCGCCAGCAGTGTACAGGGTCCCCACAATGAGCAGTTCTTC. Encoded protein: CASSVQGPHNEQFF.

This clone is deemed large. This chain uses TRBV10-3 with TRBJ1-2, with D possibly being TRBD1 (5 bases). Trimming shortened V by 3 bases and J by 7 bases, and 15 bases separated the two germline ends. The CDR3 has 14 amino acids. Germline-derived CDR1 and CDR2 are ENHRY and SYGVKD. CDR3: CAISDGGASPGYTF. Here the CDR3 DNA reads TGTGCCATCAGTGATGGAGGGGCCTCCCCTGGCTACACCTTC.

This clone has a handful of counts. V usage is TRBV27 and J usage is TRBJ1-2; the D gene is possibly TRBD1 (5 bases). The CDR3 has 13 amino acids. V was shortened by 3 bases and J by 10 bases, with 15 bases between the two germline ends. The germline V gene has CDR1 MNHEY and CDR2 SMNVEV (reference sequence). The DNA of the CDR3 is TGTGCCAGCAGTTTTGGCAGGGCGGCTGTCTACACCTTC. It codes for CASSFGRAAVYTF.

In this sample, this clone turned up once. The genes are TRBV4-2 and TRBJ2-1; 16 bases are shared with TRBD2. V dropped 3 bases and J dropped 12; count of bases not matched to a gene: 5. The CDR3 spans 15 residues. From germline, CDR1 is LGHNA and CDR2 YNFKEQ. The CDR3 loop reads CASSHEGLAGGTQFF. CDR3 DNA: TGTGCCAGCAGCCACGAGGGACTAGCGGGGGGGACGCAGTTCTTC.

The sample holds one count of this clone. The chain has TRBV20-1 and TRBJ1-2, with a possible D match to TRBD1 (5 bases). The CDR3 totals 11 residues. Germline V gene lookup returns CDR1 DFQATT and CDR2 SNEGSKA (reference sequence). The germline V and J ends were trimmed by 3 bases and 5 bases, with 7 bases remaining between them. In DNA form, the CDR3 reads TGCAGTGCTAGGGGGCTATATGGCTACACCTTC. It is translated as CSARGLYGYTF.

V usage is TRBV6-6 and J usage is TRBJ2-3; D is perhaps TRBD2 (5 bases). The germline V gene encodes CDR1 MNHNY and CDR2 SVGAGI (reference sequence). The V and J ends lost 8 bases and 5 bases respectively, with 14 bases between them. The CDR3 loop spans 13 amino acids. DNA of the CDR3: TGTGCCAGCCTGGGCGGTGCGGGAGATACGCAGTATTTT. Its protein is CASLGGAGDTQYF.

J is TRBJ1-2 and V is TRBV15, with 9 bases aligning to TRBD1. V shed 8 bases, J shed 7 bases, and the junction held 5 bases outside the gene matches. This CDR3 comprises 12 residues. Germline V gene lookup returns CDR1 LNHNV and CDR2 YYDKDF (reference sequence). The CDR3 protein is CATSTGGPGYTF. The CDR3 DNA reads TGTGCCACCTCCACAGGGGGCCCTGGCTACACCTTC.

The rearrangement joins TRBV6-6 to TRBJ1-1; D gene unclear. Germline CDR1 is MNHNY and CDR2 is SVGAGI (reference sequence). V was pared by 11 bases and J by 0 bases, with 13 bases between. The CDR3 runs to 13 residues. The CDR3 reads CAGRAAMNTEAFF. As DNA, the CDR3 is TGTGCCGGGAGGGCAGCGATGAACACTGAAGCTTTCTTT.

This clone was counted between two and nine times. The chain couples TRBV6-5 to TRBJ1-4, with 8 bases aligning to TRBD1. V dropped 10 bases and J dropped 7; count of bases not matched to a gene: 11. The CDR3 contains 14 residues. Per the germline V gene, CDR1 is MNHEY and CDR2 is SVGAGI. The CDR3 DNA sequence: TGTGCCACCACCGGACAGGGAGAAATTGAAAAACTGTTTTTT. It translates to CATTGQGEIEKLFF.

V and J are TRBV5-4 and TRBJ2-1, with TRBD2 matching over 8 bases. The junction had 6 bases not matched to a gene; V was cut back by 4 bases and J by 3 bases. This CDR3 spans 15 amino acids. The germline gives CDR1 SGHNT, CDR2 YYREEE (reference sequence). CDR3 protein: CASSPDAGGYNEQFF. The CDR3 bases are TGTGCCAGCAGCCCTGATGCGGGGGGCTACAATGAGCAGTTCTTC.

This clone rates as large. Other nucleotide sequences in the sample specify the same CDR3. The chain is built from TRBV2 and TRBJ2-3, with TRBD2 identical over 11 bases. V lost 5 bases to trimming and J lost 3 bases; unmatched junction nucleotides: 4. The CDR3 sequence is 15 residues long. CDR1 is SNHLY, CDR2 FYNNEI, per germline. This chain's CDR3 is CASSKGLAATDTQYF. CDR3 DNA: TGTGCCAGCAGTAAGGGACTAGCGGCGACAGATACGCAGTATTTT.

The chain joins TRBV11-3 to TRBJ2-1; D remains ambiguous. Germline V CDR1 and CDR2: SGHNT, YENEEA. V lost 3 bases and J lost 0, with 6 bases in between. CDR3 size: 14 residues. In nucleotides, the CDR3 is TGTGCCAGCAGCTTTAGTGGCTCCTACAATGAGCAGTTCTTC. This sequence encodes CASSFSGSYNEQFF.